One and the same sample provided the 29 T cell receptor beta chains below, sequenced in a study of cytomegalovirus exposure and HLA in healthy donors. 13 Jbeta primers and 60 Vbeta primers were used for the PCR. Repertoires were generated with immunoSEQ multiplex PCR, while TCRdb's copy carries only in-frame clones and drops some. The sample has about 72,000 clones, and its top ten clones hold 2.7%. The sample comprised PBMCs. All receptors come from a man in his forties or fifties in good health and CMV-seronegative.

The rearrangement joins TRBV7-8 to TRBJ2-1; 7 positions match TRBD2. The CDR3 is 17 residues long. Per germline, CDR1 SGHVS and CDR2 FQNEAQ. Unmatched junction bases numbered 11, after V lost 6 bases and J lost 0 bases. CDR3 bases: TGTGCCAGCAGGGGAGCCCTCGGGGGGAGCTCCTACAATGAGCAGTTCTTC. Translation: CASRGALGGSSYNEQFF.

V gene TRBV30 combines with J gene TRBJ1-1; no clear D gene. The CDR3 covers 13 residues. Trimming removed 0 bases at V and 0 bases at J, with 5 bases between. The V gene's germline CDR1 is GTSNPN and CDR2 SVGIG (reference sequence). This CDR3 reads CAWSVGVNTEAFF. Written as DNA, the CDR3 is TGTGCCTGGAGTGTTGGAGTGAACACTGAAGCTTTCTTT.

The chain couples TRBV6-1 to TRBJ1-5, with unresolved D. V was cut by 3 bases and J by 0 bases, with 9 bases left in between. The V gene's germline CDR1 is MNHNS and CDR2 SASEGT. The CDR3 is 15 residues long. Here the CDR3 DNA reads TGTGCCAGCAGTGACGACTATTCTAGCAATCAGCCCCAGCATTTT. Amino acid sequence: CASSDDYSSNQPQHF.

The chain links TRBV5-4 to TRBJ2-2; the D gene is possibly TRBD2 (5 bases). The germline V and J ends were trimmed by 2 bases and 6 bases, with 14 bases remaining between them. Per germline, CDR1 SGHNT and CDR2 YYREEE (reference sequence). The CDR3 consists of 15 residues. The CDR3 nucleotides are TGTGCCAGCAGCTTTTGGACTCCCCGGGCCGGGGAGCTGTTTTTT. Its translation: CASSFWTPRAGELFF. The full variable domain, rest sourced from reference TRBV5-4 and TRBJ2-2, is ETGVTQSPTHLIKTRGQQVTLRCSSQSGHNTVSWYQQALGQGPQFIFQYYREEENGRGNFPPRFSGLQFPNYSSELNVNALELDDSALYLCASSFWTPRAGELFFGEGSRLTVL.

This clone registers medium-sized by frequency. This CDR3 is also generated by other DNA sequences in the sample. The J gene is TRBJ1-2, the V gene TRBV5-5; 10 bases are shared with TRBD1. The CDR3 loop spans 15 amino acids. Germline CDR1 reads SGHKS; CDR2 reads YYEKEE (reference sequence). The junction had 7 bases not matched to a gene; V was cut back by 4 bases and J by 4 bases. CDR3 loop: CASSLDRGRPYGYTF. DNA of the CDR3: TGTGCCAGCAGCCTAGACAGGGGGCGCCCCTATGGCTACACCTTC.

The chain carries TRBV10-3 and TRBJ2-7; 7 nucleotides line up with TRBD1. Per the germline V gene, CDR1 is ENHRY and CDR2 is SYGVKD. The V gene end was trimmed by 3 bases and the J gene end by 0 bases; junction bases not matched to a gene: 2. The CDR3 consists of 14 residues. CDR3 nucleotides: TGTGCCATCAGTGAAGGGACAGTCTCCTACGAGCAGTACTTC. It codes for CAISEGTVSYEQYF.

The V gene is TRBV5-4, the J gene TRBJ2-7; D not certain. Germline V lookup: CDR1 SGHNT, CDR2 YYREEE (reference sequence). V lost 3 bases to trimming and J lost 4 bases, with 11 bases between them. The CDR3 covers 13 residues. For the CDR3, the DNA is TGTGCCAGCAGCTCGCCTGAGGATTACGAGCAGTACTTC. Residues: CASSSPEDYEQYF.

The V call is TRBV14, the J call TRBJ2-3; possible D gene TRBD2, 6 bases. This CDR3 comprises 16 residues. Trimming shortened V by 4 bases and J by 1 base, and 15 bases separated the two germline ends. Germline assignment: CDR1 SGHDN and CDR2 FVKESK. Written as DNA, the CDR3 is TGTGCCAGCAGCCGGTTAAGCGGGTTCCGCACAGATACGCAGTATTTT. This sequence encodes CASSRLSGFRTDTQYF.

The V gene is TRBV14, the J gene TRBJ2-1; no clear D gene. The CDR3 extends over 12 amino acids. Trimming left V 4 bases short and J 7 bases short, with 8 bases between. CDR1 is SGHDN and CDR2 is FVKESK in the germline V gene. The CDR3 bases are TGTGCCAGCAGCCTCGACTGGAATGAGCAGTTCTTC. Translated: CASSLDWNEQFF. The full variable domain, completed using reference TRBV14 and TRBJ2-1, is EAGVTQFPSHSVIEKGQTVTLRCDPISGHDNLYWYRRVMGKEIKFLLHFVKESKQDESGMPNNRFLAERTGGTYSTLKVQPAELEDSGVYFCASSLDWNEQFFGPGTRLTVL.

The chain combines TRBV2 with TRBJ1-1; weak D call: TRBD1 (5 bases). In germline, CDR1 is SNHLY, CDR2 FYNNEI. The germline V and J ends were trimmed by 5 bases and 9 bases, with 13 bases remaining between them. The CDR3 consists of 12 residues. The CDR3, as DNA: TGTGCCAGCAGTTATGCCCGACAGAAAGCTTTCTTT. The encoded protein is CASSYARQKAFF.

V usage is TRBV6-5 and J usage is TRBJ2-2, with D possibly TRBD2 on 5 matching bases. Trimming took 5 bases from V and 7 from J, leaving 17 bases between them. The CDR3 extends over 15 amino acids. Germline values: CDR1 MNHEY, CDR2 SVGAGI. The DNA of the CDR3 is TGTGCCAGCAGTCCCTCGGGGTATAAGGTCGGGGAGCTGTTTTTT. Translated, it gives CASSPSGYKVGELFF.

A word on this clone: Its ends do not fully match the called genes, so a read error is possible. Other nucleotide sequences from this sample produce the same CDR3. V usage is TRBV5-1 and J usage is TRBJ1-1, with 10 nucleotides matching TRBD1. The CDR3 spans 17 residues. CDR1 is SGHRS and CDR2 is YFSETQ in the germline V gene. This chain's CDR3 is CASSPKTGGNPNAEAFF. As DNA, the CDR3 is TGCGCCAGTAGCCCCAAGACAGGGGGCAATCCGAACGCTGAAGCTTTCTTT. The full variable domain, with the rest looked up from reference TRBV5-1 and TRBJ1-1, is KAGVTQTPRYLIKTRGQQVTLSCSPISGHRSVSWYQQTPGQGLQFLFEYFSETQRNKGNFPGRFSGRQFSNSRSEMNVSTLELGDSALYLCASSPKTGGNPNAEAFFGQGTRLTVV.

V is TRBV29-1 and J is TRBJ2-7, with 7 bases that match TRBD2. The germline V gene encodes CDR1 SQVTM and CDR2 ANQGSEA. The CDR3 is 16 amino acids. J lost 2 bases, V lost 0 bases, and 10 bases had no gene match. CDR3 sequence (DNA): TGCAGCGTTGAAGACGCCGGGACTAAGGGGACCTACGAGCAGTACTTC. It is translated as CSVEDAGTKGTYEQYF.

The chain has TRBV5-1 and TRBJ2-1; TRBD1 aligns across 7 bases. The CDR3 is 15 amino acids. J gave up 6 bases and V 4 bases, and 10 bases lay outside the gene matches. The V gene's germline CDR1 is SGHRS and CDR2 YFSETQ. The CDR3, as DNA: TGCGCCAGCAGCCCCGGGACAGCACCAACCAATGAGCAGTTCTTC. It codes for CASSPGTAPTNEQFF.

The chain couples TRBV2 to TRBJ2-7, with 8 bases identical to TRBD1. Per germline, CDR1 SNHLY and CDR2 FYNNEI. This CDR3 spans 15 amino acids. Trimming took 2 bases from V and 3 from J; bases not matched to a gene: 6. CDR3: CASSESWDRHYEQYF. CDR3 DNA: TGTGCCAGCAGTGAATCTTGGGACAGGCACTACGAGCAGTACTTC.

This sequence joins TRBV7-9 and TRBJ2-2; no reliable D call. In germline, CDR1 is SEHNR, CDR2 FQNEAQ (reference sequence). The length of the CDR3 is 15 residues. Trimming took 3 bases from V and 0 from J, leaving 8 bases between them. The CDR3 DNA is TGTGCCAGCAGCTTTAGACGGGCGAACACCGGGGAGCTGTTTTTT. Protein product: CASSFRRANTGELFF.

V usage is TRBV7-2 and J usage is TRBJ1-2; possible D gene TRBD1, 5 bases. The CDR3 totals 14 residues. The germline V and J ends were trimmed by 3 bases and 8 bases, with 16 bases remaining between them. The germline CDR1 and CDR2 sequences are SGHTA and FQGNSA. The CDR3 DNA reads as TGTGCCAGCAGCTTCTTAGATCGACGGACAGGCTACACCTTC. This sequence encodes CASSFLDRRTGYTF. Together with reference TRBV7-2 and TRBJ1-2, the CDR3 gives the full variable domain: GAGVSQSPSNKVTEKGKDVELRCDPISGHTALYWYRQSLGQGLEFLIYFQGNSAPDKSGLPSDRFSAERTGGSVSTLTIQRTQQEDSAVYLCASSFLDRRTGYTFGSGTRLTVV.

The chain combines TRBV30 with TRBJ2-1; 8 positions agree with TRBD2. The length of the CDR3 is 15 residues. CDR1 and CDR2 (germline): GTSNPN, SVGIG (reference sequence). The J segment lost 7 bases and the V segment lost 3 bases, leaving 11 bases of the junction unmatched. The CDR3 loop reads CAWSLHAGGRNEQFF. CDR3 nucleotides: TGTGCCTGGAGCCTCCACGCGGGGGGCAGAAATGAGCAGTTCTTC.

The chain carries TRBV18 and TRBJ1-3; 9 bases align to TRBD1. The CDR3 is 16 residues long. CDR1 and CDR2 from the germline V gene are KGHSH and LQKENI. Trimming removed 5 bases from V and 2 bases from J; junction bases left unmatched: 7. The CDR3 DNA reads TGTGCCAGCTCATTCCCGGGACAGGGTACTGGAAACACCATATATTTT. Protein sequence: CASSFPGQGTGNTIYF.

This chain links TRBV6-1 with TRBJ1-1; D ambiguous. V lost 2 bases to trimming and J lost 6 bases, with 10 bases between them. This CDR3 comprises 13 residues. In germline, CDR1 is MNHNS, CDR2 SASEGT. The CDR3 spells CASSESRVAEAFF. The DNA of the CDR3 is TGTGCCAGCAGTGAAAGCCGCGTGGCTGAAGCTTTCTTT.

The genes are TRBV7-2 and TRBJ1-2; D call uncertain. This CDR3 region has 13 residues. Germline lookup yields CDR1 SGHTA and CDR2 FQGNSA. V shed 0 bases and J shed 4 bases, with 6 bases lying between them. In DNA form, the CDR3 reads TGTGCCAGCAGCTTAGCCCTCCTCTATGGCTACACCTTC. This gives the protein CASSLALLYGYTF. The complete variable domain, with remaining parts taken from reference TRBV7-2 and TRBJ1-2, reads GAGVSQSPSNKVTEKGKDVELRCDPISGHTALYWYRQSLGQGLEFLIYFQGNSAPDKSGLPSDRFSAERTGGSVSTLTIQRTQQEDSAVYLCASSLALLYGYTFGSGTRLTVV.

The rearrangement joins TRBV27 to TRBJ1-6; TRBD1 aligns across 7 bases. Trimming cost V 3 bases and J 7 bases; bases outside gene matches: 3. The CDR3 is 14 amino acids. Germline V gene lookup returns CDR1 MNHEY and CDR2 SMNVEV (reference sequence). This CDR3 reads CASSFQGVNSPLHF. The CDR3 DNA sequence: TGTGCCAGCAGTTTTCAGGGGGTGAATTCACCCCTCCACTTT.

The genes are TRBV19 and TRBJ1-5; perhaps TRBD1 as D (5 bases). The germline V gene encodes CDR1 LNHDA and CDR2 SQIVND (reference sequence). V shed 6 bases and J shed 1 base, with 10 bases lying between them. This CDR3 is built from 14 residues. The CDR3 bases are TGTGCCAGTAGGGGGGGACTAAGCAATCAGCCCCAGCATTTT. This translates into CASRGGLSNQPQHF.

The chain couples TRBV20-1 to TRBJ2-1; the D is unclear. The germline gives CDR1 DFQATT, CDR2 SNEGSKA (reference sequence). The CDR3 contains 11 residues. Trimming stripped 3 bases from V and 4 bases from J, with 4 bases between. As DNA, the CDR3 is TGCAGTGCTAGCACATACAATGAGCAGTTCTTC. Translation: CSASTYNEQFF.

The V and J genes are TRBV27 and TRBJ2-2, with 10 bases that match TRBD1. The CDR3 spans 17 residues. The germline gives CDR1 MNHEY, CDR2 SMNVEV (reference sequence). Trimming cost V 5 bases and J 4 bases; bases outside gene matches: 10. In DNA, the CDR3 is TGTGCCAGCAGTCCCCCAGGGACAGGGGACGGCACCGGGGAGCTGTTTTTT. Translating it yields CASSPPGTGDGTGELFF.

The rearrangement joins TRBV19 to TRBJ1-5, with a weak D call TRBD1 (6 bases). There are 15 residues in the CDR3. Trimming took off 8 bases at V and 0 bases at J, with 14 bases between the two ends. Germline CDR1 and CDR2: LNHDA and SQIVND (reference sequence). CDR3 bases: TGTGCCAGTCGACAGGTTCAACATAGCAATCAGCCCCAGCATTTT. It encodes CASRQVQHSNQPQHF.

This chain links TRBV2 with TRBJ2-1; D not certain. The CDR3 length is 14 residues. V was clipped by 4 bases and J by 2 bases, with 9 bases between them. Germline V gene sequence: CDR1 SNHLY, CDR2 FYNNEI. The CDR3 here is CASSGDPTYNEQFF. In nucleotides, the CDR3 is TGTGCCAGCAGTGGAGATCCCACCTACAATGAGCAGTTCTTC. The whole variable domain, remainder taken from reference TRBV2 and TRBJ2-1, is EPEVTQTPSHQVTQMGQEVILRCVPISNHLYFYWYRQILGQKVEFLVSFYNNEISEKSEIFDDQFSVERPDGSNFTLKIRSTKLEDSAMYFCASSGDPTYNEQFFGPGTRLTVL.

V is TRBV4-1 and J is TRBJ1-2; a weak D match, TRBD1 (5 bases). V shed 3 bases and J shed 0 bases, with 14 bases lying between them. Germline V lookup: CDR1 MGHRA, CDR2 YSYEKL. The CDR3 is 16 residues long. DNA of the CDR3: TGCGCCAGCAGCCACGACCGGGACTCAACTAACTATGGCTACACCTTC. Translated, it gives CASSHDRDSTNYGYTF.

J is TRBJ2-3 and V is TRBV4-2; 10 bases line up with TRBD2. In germline, CDR1 is LGHNA, CDR2 YNFKEQ. Trimming cost V 0 bases and J 3 bases; bases outside gene matches: 9. The CDR3 totals 18 residues. This CDR3 is CASSQDLGLAAQTDTQYF. CDR3 in DNA: TGTGCCAGCAGCCAAGATCTTGGACTAGCGGCTCAAACAGATACGCAGTATTTT.